These 29 T cell receptor beta chains share one sample of origin, sequenced in a study of blood T cell repertoires in COVID-19. TCRdb's copy holds only in-frame clones and misses some; the assay was immunoSEQ multiplex PCR. The table records about 320,000 clones, 65% to 90% of them present only once. Sequencing was performed on peripheral blood. These receptors were taken from a human donor in a cohort sampled during active COVID-19.

The rearrangement joins TRBV19 to TRBJ1-3, with TRBD1 as a possible D gene (6 bases). Trimming took off 7 bases at V and 0 bases at J, with 16 bases between the two ends. CDR3 length: 16 residues. The germline CDR1 and CDR2 sequences are LNHDA and SQIVND (reference sequence). This CDR3 is CASTRAQGISGNTIYF. The DNA of the CDR3 is TGTGCCAGTACTCGGGCGCAGGGGATCTCTGGAAACACCATATATTTT.

The chain links TRBV6-4 to TRBJ2-5, with D maybe TRBD2 (5 bases). Germline loops: CDR1 MRHNA, CDR2 SNTAGT. The V gene lost 5 bases and the J gene lost 7 bases, with 20 bases spanning the gap. There are 15 residues in the CDR3. The CDR3 region is CASSRLWGTEGTQYF. CDR3 DNA: TGTGCCAGCAGTCGTCTATGGGGAACAGAGGGGACCCAGTACTTC.

The V gene is TRBV14, the J gene TRBJ2-2; 7 bases align to TRBD1. The CDR3 is made up of 15 amino acids. Germline CDR1 reads SGHDN; CDR2 reads FVKESK. The trim removed 1 base at V and 6 bases at J, leaving 5 bases unmatched. This chain's CDR3 is CASSQVGGKAGELFF. CDR3 sequence (DNA): TGTGCCAGCAGCCAAGTAGGGGGCAAGGCCGGGGAGCTGTTTTTT.

This rearrangement joins TRBV5-5 to TRBJ2-2; D perhaps matches TRBD1 (5 bases). Per the germline V gene, CDR1 is SGHKS and CDR2 is YYEKEE (reference sequence). Trimming cost V 2 bases and J 8 bases, with 7 bases left between them. CDR3 length equals 12 residues. The CDR3 nucleotides read TGTGCCAGCAGCTTCCAGGGTGGGGAGCTGTTTTTT. Translated: CASSFQGGELFF.

V usage is TRBV19 and J usage is TRBJ2-2; TRBD2 matches at 9 bases. This CDR3 contains 18 residues. V was pared by 3 bases and J by 1 base, with 9 bases of the junction left unmatched. Germline V CDR1 and CDR2: LNHDA, SQIVND (reference sequence). CDR3 coding DNA: TGTGCCAGTAGTATCGCGGTAGCGGGGGTCATGAACACCGGGGAGCTGTTTTTT. Translating it yields CASSIAVAGVMNTGELFF.

This chain joins TRBV15 and TRBJ1-2, with D possibly being TRBD1 (6 bases). Germline values: CDR1 LNHNV, CDR2 YYDKDF (reference sequence). The V and J ends lost 0 bases and 8 bases respectively, with 16 bases between them. The CDR3 sequence is 15 residues long. The CDR3 DNA reads as TGTGCCACCAGCAGAGATCAGACAGGATCGGGGGGCTACACCTTC. Translating gives CATSRDQTGSGGYTF.

The table lists this clone with a count of one. This chain connects TRBV12-5 to TRBJ2-7; TRBD1 matches 7 bases. The CDR3 extends over 15 amino acids. The germline V gene encodes CDR1 LGHNT and CDR2 FRNRAP. Germline trimming cut 2 bases from V and 1 base from J; bases unmatched to any gene: 5. CDR3 in amino acids: CASGLTGVRSYEQYF. The CDR3 region has the DNA TGTGCTAGTGGTTTGACAGGGGTCCGATCCTACGAGCAGTACTTC.

This clone was counted a single time. The chain recombines TRBV4-1 with TRBJ1-1, with 8 nucleotides matching TRBD1. The ends lost 3 bases at V and 1 base at J; junction bases unmatched: 1. The V gene's germline CDR1 is MGHRA and CDR2 YSYEKL. This CDR3 spans 14 amino acids. The CDR3 bases are TGCGCCAGCAGCCAGACAGGGGCGAACACTGAAGCTTTCTTT. Translated, it gives CASSQTGANTEAFF.

Worth noting for this clone: Other DNA sequences of this sample code for an identical CDR3. The genes are TRBV24-1 and TRBJ1-2, with TRBD1 identical over 8 bases. The CDR3 contains 14 residues. Germline V CDR1 and CDR2: KGHDR, SFDVKD. Trimming took 4 bases from V and 4 from J; bases not matched to a gene: 4. CDR3 in amino acids: CATSDPGTGYGYTF. The CDR3 DNA is TGTGCCACCAGTGACCCCGGGACAGGCTATGGCTACACCTTC.

In nucleotides, the CDR3 is TGTGCCAGCAGTCTAATACTACAGATCGGAAGCGGTGGCTACACCTTC. Translation gives CASSLILQIGSGGYTF. The rearrangement joins TRBV11-2 to TRBJ1-2; D is undetermined. The germline V and J ends were trimmed by 6 bases and 7 bases, with 24 bases remaining between them. Germline V CDR1 and CDR2: SGHAT, FQNNGV. This CDR3 is built from 16 residues.

The V call is TRBV11-2, the J call TRBJ1-1; TRBD1 might be the D (6 bases). The V end lost 2 bases, the J end lost 5 bases, and 21 bases lay between the germline ends. There are 17 residues in the CDR3. In germline, CDR1 is SGHAT, CDR2 FQNNGV. The DNA of the CDR3 is TGTGCCAGCAGCTTATCTAGCATGAGGGGGTTCTCTACTGAAGCTTTCTTT. This gives the protein CASSLSSMRGFSTEAFF.

The chain recombines TRBV18 with TRBJ2-5; maybe TRBD2 (6 bases). V was shortened by 2 bases and J by 4 bases, with 17 bases between the two germline ends. From germline, CDR1 is KGHSH and CDR2 LQKENI. This CDR3 has 16 amino acids. Written as DNA, the CDR3 is TGTGCCAGCTCACCAGGGGGACGGGACTTCAGAGAGACCCAGTACTTC. Translated, it gives CASSPGGRDFRETQYF.

To note about this clone: This CDR3 is also generated by other DNA sequences in the sample. This chain uses TRBV27 with TRBJ1-1, with D maybe TRBD1 (5 bases). The CDR3 runs 13 residues. Germline V gene lookup returns CDR1 MNHEY and CDR2 SMNVEV (reference sequence). V lost 3 bases and J lost 1, with 6 bases in between. The CDR3 coding sequence is TGTGCCAGCAGTTTGGGGGGGAACACTGAAGCTTTCTTT. Its translation is CASSLGGNTEAFF.

The V call is TRBV29-1, the J call TRBJ2-5, with 9 bases aligning to TRBD1. V lost 7 bases to trimming and J lost 5 bases; unmatched junction nucleotides: 8. Germline V gene lookup returns CDR1 SQVTM and CDR2 ANQGSEA. The CDR3 length is 13 residues. CDR3 amino acids: CSAPGQGSETQYF. The CDR3 DNA reads TGCAGCGCTCCGGGACAGGGATCGGAGACCCAGTACTTC.

The chain uses TRBV9 and TRBJ2-3; TRBD1 aligns across 10 bases. The CDR3 extends over 16 amino acids. The germline CDR1 and CDR2 sequences are SGDLS and YYNGEE. With V trimmed by 3 bases and J by 1 base, 5 bases remained unmatched. CDR3 sequence reads: CASSARQGARTDTQYF. The CDR3 region has the DNA TGTGCCAGCAGCGCCCGACAGGGGGCGCGCACAGATACGCAGTATTTT.

The chain employs TRBV10-3 and TRBJ1-2; 8 bases agree with TRBD1. V gave up 4 bases and J gave up 2 bases; unmatched junction bases: 9. CDR1 and CDR2 (germline): ENHRY, SYGVKD. The CDR3 is 16 amino acids. CDR3: CAISARSGGANYGYTF. The CDR3 DNA reads as TGTGCCATCAGTGCAAGGTCAGGGGGCGCCAACTATGGCTACACCTTC.

The chain combines TRBV5-4 with TRBJ2-7; the match to TRBD2 covers 8 bases. CDR1 and CDR2 from the germline V gene are SGHNT and YYREEE (reference sequence). There are 13 residues in the CDR3. J gave up 3 bases and V 3 bases, and 2 bases lay outside the gene matches. This CDR3 is CASSSSGHYEQYF. The DNA of the CDR3 is TGTGCCAGCAGCTCTAGCGGGCACTACGAGCAGTACTTC.

The chain uses TRBV7-9 and TRBJ1-3; D gene ambiguous. Trimming removed 2 bases at V and 2 bases at J, with 7 bases between. Germline V gives CDR1 SEHNR, CDR2 FQNEAQ (reference sequence). The CDR3 is 14 residues long. The CDR3 nucleotides are TGTGCCAGCAGCTTAAGAACTGCTGGAAACACCATATATTTT. Its protein product is CASSLRTAGNTIYF.

V is TRBV29-1 and J is TRBJ1-3; D unresolved. Per germline, CDR1 SQVTM and CDR2 ANQGSEA. The germline V and J ends were trimmed by 7 bases and 4 bases, with 11 bases remaining between them. The CDR3 length is 12 residues. The CDR3 region has the DNA TGCAGCGCTACGTCCCAGGGAAACACCATATATTTT. This codes for CSATSQGNTIYF.

In its sample, this clone was seen once. This chain joins TRBV19 and TRBJ2-7; 10 bases map to TRBD1. The J segment lost 1 base and the V segment lost 3 bases, leaving 3 bases of the junction unmatched. The germline V gene has CDR1 LNHDA and CDR2 SQIVND (reference sequence). This CDR3 is built from 15 residues. The CDR3 DNA reads TGTGCCAGTAGTATGATGGGACAGGGGTCCTACGAGCAGTACTTC. The encoded protein is CASSMMGQGSYEQYF.

V is TRBV4-2 and J is TRBJ2-1; D may be TRBD2 (6 bases). The CDR3 sequence is 15 residues long. Germline lookup yields CDR1 LGHNA and CDR2 YNFKEQ. Trimming shortened V by 0 bases and J by 8 bases, and 14 bases separated the two germline ends. The chain's CDR3 is CASSQEEGRRDEQFF. The CDR3, as DNA: TGTGCCAGCAGCCAAGAGGAGGGGCGTAGGGATGAGCAGTTCTTC.

This clone was seen a handful of times. One end of the junction is discordant with germline, which a read error may explain. This sequence joins TRBV6-5 and TRBJ2-7; the D is unclear. This CDR3 is built from 14 residues. The V gene's germline CDR1 is MNHEY and CDR2 SVGAGI. The CDR3 loop reads CASSYSAASNEQYF. In DNA, the CDR3 is TGTGCCAGCAGTTATTCTGCGGCCTCCAACGAGCAGTACTTC.

The rearrangement uses TRBV3-1 (or the pseudogene TRBV3-2) and TRBJ1-5, with 7 bases that match TRBD1. Trimming removed 4 bases from V and 2 bases from J; junction bases left unmatched: 11. This CDR3 comprises 17 residues. Germline assignment: CDR1 LGHDT and CDR2 YNNKEL (reference sequence). The CDR3 loop reads CASSRGGSIMGNQPQHF. Here the CDR3 DNA reads TGTGCCAGCAGCCGAGGGGGCTCGATTATGGGCAATCAGCCCCAGCATTTT.

The chain links TRBV2 to TRBJ2-2; D might be TRBD2 (6 bases). V was trimmed by 6 bases and J by 3 bases, leaving 14 bases between them. Germline V CDR1 and CDR2: SNHLY, FYNNEI. This CDR3 is 15 amino acids long. This CDR3 reads CASRGGAQDTGELFF. For the CDR3, the DNA is TGTGCCAGCAGGGGCGGGGCTCAGGACACCGGGGAGCTGTTTTTT. Based on the CDR3 plus reference TRBV2 and TRBJ2-2, the full variable domain is EPEVTQTPSHQVTQMGQEVILRCVPISNHLYFYWYRQILGQKVEFLVSFYNNEISEKSEIFDDQFSVERPDGSNFTLKIRSTKLEDSAMYFCASRGGAQDTGELFFGEGSRLTVL.

This chain links TRBV7-8 with TRBJ2-5, with 13 bases lining up with TRBD2. This CDR3 is 16 amino acids long. Trimming removed 1 base from V and 7 bases from J; junction bases left unmatched: 6. Germline CDR1 SGHVS, CDR2 FQNEAQ. CDR3 sequence (DNA): TGTGCCAGCAGCTTAGGACTAGCGGGGGGTATCGGGACCCAGTACTTC. Amino acid sequence: CASSLGLAGGIGTQYF.

The chain combines TRBV6-5 with TRBJ2-7; 9 nucleotides line up with TRBD1. The CDR3 sequence is 15 residues long. In germline, CDR1 is MNHEY, CDR2 SVGAGI. With V trimmed by 6 bases and J by 2 bases, 8 bases remained unmatched. CDR3 in DNA: TGTGCCAGCAGCTCGGACAGGGGTGAACCCTACGAGCAGTACTTC. Protein: CASSSDRGEPYEQYF.

CDR3 sequence reads: CASSETGALDNSPLHF. CDR3 DNA sequence: TGTGCCAGCAGTGAAACTGGGGCGCTGGATAATTCACCCCTCCACTTT. The chain uses TRBV2 and TRBJ1-6; D is possibly TRBD1 (5 bases). The germline V gene has CDR1 SNHLY and CDR2 FYNNEI. With 2 bases removed from V and 5 bases from J, the gap between germline ends came to 13 bases. The CDR3 sequence is 16 residues long.

This chain links TRBV7-8 with TRBJ1-6; unclear D gene. The CDR3 is 11 residues long. CDR1 is SGHVS and CDR2 is FQNEAQ in the germline V gene. V lost 8 bases to trimming and J lost 14 bases, with 13 bases between them. The CDR3 is CASGPQSSLHF. As DNA, the CDR3 is TGTGCCAGCGGGCCCCAGTCGTCCCTCCACTTT.

This rearrangement joins TRBV5-1 to TRBJ1-1; possible D gene TRBD1, 6 bases. This CDR3 has 15 amino acids. V lost 3 bases, J lost 1 base, and 13 bases lay in between. Per germline, CDR1 SGHRS and CDR2 YFSETQ. CDR3 sequence reads: CASSYHDRTNTEAFF. The DNA of the CDR3 is TGCGCCAGCAGCTACCACGACAGGACGAACACTGAAGCTTTCTTT.